This T cell receptor beta chain is from a study of CD8 T cells in Susac syndrome (dated by TCRdb to about 2019). About the full investigation: Of the Susac syndrome patients who were sequenced, six had clinically active disease and roughly eight were in clinical remission. At the time of blood withdrawal, Susac syndrome patients were either therapy-naive, taking corticosteroids (with some also receiving IVIg), or on IVIg alone. Whether CD8+ T cell activation and differentiation in Susac syndrome was antigen driven was tested using repertoire sequencing. CD8+ T cell repertoire clonality was compared between some 13 healthy donors, around 14 Susac syndrome patients and around 15 multiple sclerosis patients.

High-throughput TCR beta sequencing profiled peripheral blood CD8+ and CD4+ T cells from healthy donors, Susac syndrome patients and multiple sclerosis patients. Recently defined diagnostic criteria for definite or probable disease were met by the Susac syndrome patients. Bulk CD8+ and CD4+ T cells were purified by magnetic negative isolation, whereas CD8+ TEMRA cells were enriched by FACS. Blood was collected in EDTA tubes and processed within 24 hours, with PBMCs isolated through density gradient centrifugation. PBMCs intended for TCR sequencing were cryopreserved in liquid nitrogen and thawed later in a water bath at 37 degrees C. Purity of sorted or isolated CD4+, CD8+ and CD8+ TEMRA cells was at least 90%. Remarks on this clonotype: There is no known antigen for this receptor. No clone much larger than this one lies a single base away; base qualities are absent.

RNA was extracted using the RNeasy kit, and about 0.5 to 1 ug of the RNA was reverse transcribed with random hexamers. TCR beta CDR3 regions were amplified with the immunoSEQ multiplex PCR assay covering 54 Vbeta and 13 Jbeta segments. Bias from PCR amplification was corrected by using a synthetic template baseline for primer optimization and for computational correction. Under the source paper's analysis protocol: Only productive sequences were kept, with reads annotated to V, D and J genes according to IMGT and analyzed in immunoSEQ Analyzer. To calculate clonality, Shannon entropy was normalized by log2 of the number of productive unique sequences and then subtracted from one. For each patient and control, public and private clones were evaluated within the 100 most prevalent clones. A clone was defined as Susac-specific if it was absent from the healthy and MS cohorts, from about a thousand published viral clones and from other ImmuneACCESS disease sequences. TCRdb applied fastp at Q25 and MiXCR to the public reads, then kept only in-frame beta chains. Each entry merges the rows of one CDR3 protein and shows their most common DNA and genes. These V and J calls derive from TCRdb rather than the authors' analysis. The sample records approximately 54,000 distinct CDR3 sequences, approximately 95% of which are singletons. The top ten clonotypes cover less than 0.9% of the sample.

Here is what the overall study found, with its caveats: CD8+ repertoires in Susac syndrome showed clonal expansion, which was highest in CD8+ TEMRA cells and was greater in clinically active patients than in remitting patients. In the total CD8+ and CD8+ TEMRA repertoires, around 17 and five Susac-specific public clones, respectively, were identified. The number of individuals in the TCR sequencing and HLA analysis was acknowledged as relatively small.

From cysteine to phenylalanine, the CDR3 is 16 amino acids long. The entry retains the CDR3 DNA only, 48 bases that are in frame from base 1. As encoded in the germline V gene, CDR1 is SGDLS while CDR2 is YYNGEE. V is pared back by 0 bases and J by 4 bases, with 17 bases lying between the germline termini. The TCR sequence derives from a human donor with Susac syndrome. Sequenced input: CD8+ T cells from PBMCs. The chain is made from TRBV9 and TRBJ2-7; D gene: possibly TRBD2, on 5 matching bases. The DNA sequence is given as TGTGCCAGCAGCGTAGCTACCGCCGCGGGCCCTTACGAGCAGTACTTC. It translates as CASSVATAAGPYEQYF.